The 32 T cell receptor beta chains reported below all come from one sample, sequenced in a study of T cell clones after liver transplantation. Sequenced by immunoSEQ multiplex PCR; TCRdb stores in-frame clones only, minus some. The table records roughly 80,000 clones, 75% to 90% of them present only once. The sequencing here drew on CD4+ T cells from blood, taken at the 22-month timepoint. The receptors stem from a human patient who received a liver transplant. Some T cells may possibly be graft donor cells.

This clone was counted once. The V call is TRBV20-1, the J call TRBJ2-2; D uncertain. Germline assignment: CDR1 DFQATT and CDR2 SNEGSKA (reference sequence). Trimming removed 6 bases from V and 4 bases from J, with 6 bases in between. The CDR3 consists of 11 residues. This CDR3 reads CSARSTGELFF. DNA for the CDR3: TGCAGTGCAAGATCCACCGGGGAGCTGTTTTTT.

This chain connects TRBV28 to TRBJ1-3; D is uncertain. In germline, CDR1 is MDHEN, CDR2 SYDVKM. This CDR3 contains 12 residues. The V gene lost 7 bases and the J gene lost 1 base, with 5 bases spanning the gap. CDR3 nucleotide sequence: TGTGCCAGCATGGATTCTGGAAACACCATATATTTT. Translation gives CASMDSGNTIYF.

This sequence joins TRBV11-2 and TRBJ2-5, with 9 bases fitting TRBD2. This CDR3 comprises 14 residues. The trim removed 4 bases at V and 5 bases at J, leaving 5 bases unmatched. Per germline, CDR1 SGHAT and CDR2 FQNNGV. The CDR3 nucleotides read TGTGCCAGCAGCTCGAGCGGGGGGTCGGAGACCCAGTACTTC. It yields the protein CASSSSGGSETQYF.

The genes are TRBV6-6 and TRBJ2-5; D is uncertain. Trimming left V 0 bases short and J 0 bases short, with 5 bases between. The CDR3 has 14 residues. Germline V CDR1 and CDR2: MNHNY, SVGAGI (reference sequence). The CDR3: CASSYSAYQETQYF. In nucleotides, the CDR3 is TGTGCCAGCAGTTACTCCGCTTACCAAGAGACCCAGTACTTC.

This sequence joins TRBV15 and TRBJ1-1; 8 positions match TRBD1. CDR3 length: 13 amino acids. The ends lost 9 bases at V and 3 bases at J; junction bases unmatched: 6. Germline CDR1 and CDR2: LNHNV and YYDKDF (reference sequence). The CDR3 DNA is TGTGCCACTCGGACAGGGCCGGACACTGAAGCTTTCTTT. Protein: CATRTGPDTEAFF.

V usage is TRBV9 and J usage is TRBJ1-5; D is perhaps TRBD1 (6 bases). Trimming took off 4 bases at V and 4 bases at J, with 12 bases between the two ends. Per the germline V gene, CDR1 is SGDLS and CDR2 is YYNGEE. There are 14 residues in the CDR3. The CDR3 protein is CASSLGALNQPQHF. In DNA, the CDR3 is TGTGCCAGCAGCCTGGGGGCCTTGAATCAGCCCCAGCATTTT.

This chain links TRBV28 with TRBJ2-3, with 7 bases identical to TRBD2. CDR1 is MDHEN, CDR2 SYDVKM, per germline. The ends lost 2 bases at V and 5 bases at J; junction bases unmatched: 4. This CDR3 has 14 amino acids. The CDR3 loop reads CASSLGGSLDTQYF. Written as DNA, the CDR3 is TGTGCCAGCAGTTTAGGCGGGAGCTTAGATACGCAGTATTTT.

In DNA form, the CDR3 reads TGTGCCAGCAGTGTGCAACAGGGGGACGGGGCTTTCTTT. Amino acids: CASSVQQGDGAFF. This sequence joins TRBV28 and TRBJ1-1, with 8 bases lining up with TRBD1. This CDR3 spans 13 amino acids. The J segment lost 11 bases and the V segment lost 5 bases, leaving 10 bases of the junction unmatched. Germline V gene data show CDR1 as MDHEN and CDR2 as SYDVKM.

This clone was seen a handful of times. V is TRBV10-3 and J is TRBJ2-2; tentative D call: TRBD1 (6 bases). With 4 bases removed from V and 6 bases from J, the gap between germline ends came to 18 bases. The CDR3 has 16 amino acids. The V gene's germline CDR1 is ENHRY and CDR2 SYGVKD. Here the CDR3 DNA reads TGTGCCATCAGTGGGCCTTCGACAGGATCGTCCGGGGAGCTGTTTTTT. It translates to CAISGPSTGSSGELFF.

Here the CDR3 reads CASSEHRGRWDSNQPQHF. Written as DNA, the CDR3 is TGTGCCAGCAGTGAGCACAGGGGGCGATGGGATAGCAATCAGCCCCAGCATTTT. The rearrangement links TRBV6-1 to TRBJ1-5; TRBD1 matches at 9 bases. The CDR3 consists of 18 residues. With 3 bases clipped from V and 0 bases from J, the junction kept 9 bases outside the gene matches. Germline V gene lookup returns CDR1 MNHNS and CDR2 SASEGT.

This chain joins TRBV2 and TRBJ2-6, with D tentatively TRBD1 (6 bases). This CDR3 spans 16 amino acids. Germline V CDR1 and CDR2: SNHLY, FYNNEI. Trimming took 0 bases from V and 2 from J, leaving 8 bases between them. The CDR3 spells CASSEAHRAGANVLTF. The CDR3 DNA reads as TGTGCCAGCAGTGAAGCGCACAGGGCTGGGGCCAACGTCCTGACTTTC.

The chain combines TRBV19 with TRBJ1-1, with 7 nucleotides matching TRBD1. V was clipped by 3 bases and J by 7 bases; unmatched bases: 11. The germline V gene has CDR1 LNHDA and CDR2 SQIVND (reference sequence). This CDR3 spans 15 amino acids. This CDR3 is CASSIPSGGGVEAFF. The DNA of the CDR3 is TGTGCCAGTAGTATCCCCTCCGGAGGGGGCGTTGAAGCTTTCTTT.

This sequence joins TRBV11-2 and TRBJ1-1; no clear D. V was cut by 1 base and J by 8 bases, with 23 bases left in between. CDR3 length: 17 residues. Germline V gives CDR1 SGHAT, CDR2 FQNNGV. CDR3 residues: CASSLGSVVRRPLEAFF. The CDR3 bases are TGTGCCAGCAGCTTAGGCTCAGTTGTACGAAGGCCCTTAGAAGCTTTCTTT. Combining the CDR3 with reference TRBV11-2 and TRBJ1-1 gives the whole variable domain EAGVAQSPRYKIIEKRQSVAFWCNPISGHATLYWYQQILGQGPKLLIQFQNNGVVDDSQLPKDRFSAERLKGVDSTLKIQPAKLEDSAVYLCASSLGSVVRRPLEAFFGQGTRLTVV.

V and J are TRBV5-5 and TRBJ2-7; 9 bases agree with TRBD2. The CDR3 sequence is 18 residues long. Per the germline V gene, CDR1 is SGHKS and CDR2 is YYEKEE (reference sequence). Germline trimming cut 4 bases from V and 5 bases from J; bases unmatched to any gene: 19. For the CDR3, the DNA is TGTGCCAGCAGCCGAACCGGGACTAGCTCTTTAAAAGCCCACGAGCAGTACTTC. Translation gives CASSRTGTSSLKAHEQYF.

Here the CDR3 DNA reads TGCGCCAGCAGCCAATTATTCCAGGGCACAGATACGCAGTATTTT. Translation: CASSQLFQGTDTQYF. V and J are TRBV4-3 and TRBJ2-3; D is ambiguous. This CDR3 comprises 15 residues. Germline V gene sequence: CDR1 LGHNA, CDR2 YSLEER. Trimming removed 2 bases at V and 1 base at J, with 10 bases between.

The rearrangement joins TRBV9 to TRBJ2-2, with 8 bases identical to TRBD1. Trimming removed 0 bases from V and 4 bases from J; junction bases left unmatched: 2. Germline lookup yields CDR1 SGDLS and CDR2 YYNGEE. The CDR3 has 15 amino acids. The CDR3 sequence is CASSVGDRSTGELFF. The DNA of the CDR3 is TGTGCCAGCAGCGTAGGGGACAGGAGCACCGGGGAGCTGTTTTTT.

The V gene is TRBV2, the J gene TRBJ2-2; possibly TRBD1 for D (6 bases). From germline, CDR1 is SNHLY and CDR2 FYNNEI. Trimming shortened V by 1 base and J by 5 bases, and 11 bases separated the two germline ends. The CDR3 is made up of 15 amino acids. The CDR3 sequence is CASSEDRVDTGELFF. The CDR3, as DNA: TGTGCCAGCAGTGAAGACAGGGTGGATACCGGGGAGCTGTTTTTT.

The J gene is TRBJ2-7, the V gene TRBV5-8; D is uncertain. The CDR3 has 15 residues. Per the germline V gene, CDR1 is SGHTS and CDR2 is YDEGEE. Trimming pared 0 bases from V and 6 bases from J, leaving 16 bases between. CDR3 protein: CASSLAPGSWAEQYF. CDR3 nucleotides: TGTGCCAGCAGCTTGGCACCGGGCTCATGGGCCGAGCAGTACTTC.

This clone has just one count. In nucleotides, the CDR3 is TGCGCCAGCAGCCAAGTGGGGGGAACCGGGGAGCTGTTTTTT. Amino acids: CASSQVGGTGELFF. V gene TRBV4-1 combines with J gene TRBJ2-2, with D maybe TRBD2 (6 bases). Germline V CDR1 and CDR2: MGHRA, YSYEKL. CDR3 length: 14 residues. Trimming removed 1 base at V and 5 bases at J, with 8 bases between.

The chain links TRBV5-4 to TRBJ1-2; tentative D call: TRBD1 (6 bases). The CDR3 is 15 amino acids. Trimming took off 0 bases at V and 8 bases at J, with 17 bases between the two ends. CDR1 and CDR2 (germline): SGHNT, YYREEE (reference sequence). The CDR3 loop reads CASSLVGGRLKGYTF. CDR3 nucleotides: TGTGCCAGCAGCTTGGTCGGGGGGCGCTTGAAAGGCTACACCTTC.

The chain combines TRBV11-3 with TRBJ2-1, with 14 bases lining up with TRBD2. This CDR3 has 17 amino acids. Trimming took 5 bases from V and 8 from J; bases not matched to a gene: 11. CDR1 is SGHNT and CDR2 is YENEEA in the germline V gene. This chain's CDR3 is CASSQPRLAGGGYEQFF. The CDR3 DNA reads TGTGCCAGCAGCCAACCCCGACTAGCGGGAGGGGGGTATGAGCAGTTCTTC.

The chain joins TRBV5-1 to TRBJ2-5; D is ambiguous. Trimming cost V 0 bases and J 4 bases, with 10 bases left between them. This CDR3 contains 14 residues. The germline V gene encodes CDR1 SGHRS and CDR2 YFSETQ. The CDR3 is CASSLASRPETQYF. The CDR3 DNA is TGCGCCAGCAGCTTGGCCTCTCGACCAGAGACCCAGTACTTC.

This sequence joins TRBV25-1 and TRBJ1-2; no clear D. The germline CDR1 and CDR2 sequences are MGHDK and SYGVNS. The CDR3 extends over 13 amino acids. V lost 3 bases and J lost 2, with 7 bases in between. The CDR3 spells CASSDNINYGYTF. The CDR3 DNA follows: TGTGCCAGCAGTGACAACATAAACTATGGCTACACCTTC.

The rearrangement links TRBV2 to TRBJ2-1; D unresolved. V was clipped by 0 bases and J by 9 bases, with 18 bases between them. From germline, CDR1 is SNHLY and CDR2 FYNNEI. The CDR3 is 16 amino acids. CDR3 bases: TGTGCCAGCAGTGAAGCGGTTAACGCTGGGGTTGGTGAGCAGTTCTTC. As protein: CASSEAVNAGVGEQFF.

The CDR3 nucleotides are TGTGCCAGCAGTGCAGGGATGAACACTGAAGCTTTCTTT. Protein sequence: CASSAGMNTEAFF. The chain combines TRBV6-1 with TRBJ1-1; possibly TRBD1 for D (5 bases). Germline values: CDR1 MNHNS, CDR2 SASEGT. Between the trimmed V and J ends, which lost 4 bases and 0 bases, there was a span of 6 bases. The CDR3 length is 13 residues.

The gene calls are TRBV10-3 and TRBJ2-7; 9 bases agree with TRBD1. V shed 6 bases, J shed 6 bases, and the junction held 12 bases outside the gene matches. The CDR3 spans 15 residues. Germline V gene sequence: CDR1 ENHRY, CDR2 SYGVKD. CDR3 sequence reads: CAISSTGGLGGEQYF. DNA of the CDR3: TGTGCCATCAGCTCAACAGGGGGCCTTGGTGGCGAGCAGTACTTC.

The chain links TRBV9 to TRBJ1-1; D is uncertain. This CDR3 contains 15 residues. Per the germline V gene, CDR1 is SGDLS and CDR2 is YYNGEE. V lost 0 bases to trimming and J lost 0 bases, with 9 bases between them. CDR3 sequence reads: CASSVVGSVNTEAFF. Written as DNA, the CDR3 is TGTGCCAGCAGCGTAGTGGGGTCGGTGAACACTGAAGCTTTCTTT.

The gene calls are TRBV4-2 and TRBJ2-2; 9 bases align to TRBD2. V lost 5 bases to trimming and J lost 5 bases; unmatched junction nucleotides: 9. The CDR3 consists of 16 residues. Germline CDR1 and CDR2: LGHNA and YNFKEQ. This CDR3 reads CASSRRGLAGTGELFF. CDR3 in DNA: TGTGCCAGCAGCAGACGGGGGCTAGCGGGAACCGGGGAGCTGTTTTTT.

With respect to this clone: This CDR3 is also generated by other DNA sequences in the sample. This chain uses TRBV5-1 with TRBJ2-5; 11 nucleotides match TRBD1. The J segment lost 2 bases and the V segment lost 4 bases, leaving 7 bases of the junction unmatched. CDR3 size: 16 residues. Germline V gene sequence: CDR1 SGHRS, CDR2 YFSETQ. CDR3 coding DNA: TGCGCCAGCAGCCCAGGGACAGGGGGTTATCAAGAGACCCAGTACTTC. It yields the protein CASSPGTGGYQETQYF.

The gene calls are TRBV10-3 and TRBJ1-1, with D tentatively TRBD1 (6 bases). Germline CDR1 and CDR2: ENHRY and SYGVKD. The germline V and J ends were trimmed by 2 bases and 6 bases, with 10 bases remaining between them. The CDR3 is 13 amino acids. The CDR3 nucleotides read TGTGCCATCAGTGAGGGGGGGGCCCCTGAAGCTTTCTTT. Protein product: CAISEGGAPEAFF.

V is TRBV19 and J is TRBJ1-5, with D possibly being TRBD1 (6 bases). Deletions cut 6 bases from V and 1 base from J, with 7 bases between. This CDR3 comprises 13 residues. The germline V gene encodes CDR1 LNHDA and CDR2 SQIVND (reference sequence). This CDR3 is CASRGQSNQPQHF. CDR3 sequence (DNA): TGTGCCAGTAGGGGACAAAGCAATCAGCCCCAGCATTTT.

This chain connects TRBV6-1 to TRBJ1-5; no clear D gene. Trimming removed 0 bases at V and 4 bases at J, with 7 bases between. The CDR3 runs 14 residues. Per the germline V gene, CDR1 is MNHNS and CDR2 is SASEGT. CDR3 in DNA: TGTGCCAGCAGTGAAGCGGGCTTAAATCAGCCCCAGCATTTT. The encoded protein is CASSEAGLNQPQHF.